This TCR beta chain was found in a study of T cell repertoires in cytomegalovirus infection. Study in general: From public TCR beta signatures came an indication of both CMV infection and matching HLA type. Overall study findings and caveats: HLA-C-restricted CMV-specific TCR beta clonotypes prevailed in the ex vivo response. Carriage of CMV together with the relevant HLA was identifiable through cumulative public TCR beta family frequency.

In TCRdb, the reads were re-called with MiXCR into one record per CDR3 protein. The sample has some 500,000 distinct CDR3 sequences; 25% to 35% are singletons. Remarks on this clonotype: Antigen: not known.

Sequencing was performed on cultured PBMCs, taken from culture after CMV antigen stimulation. The source is a human donor in good health (CMV status not recorded). Some clones in this sample may be carry-over from other donors' samples.

In nucleotides, the CDR3 is TGTGCCAGCAGCCAACATAGCGGGTATGAGCAGTTCTTC. It encodes CASSQHSGYEQFF. The V and J genes are TRBV7-2 and TRBJ2-1; 7 bases fit TRBD2. The CDR3 runs 13 residues. V shed 5 bases and J 8 bases; nucleotides not matched to a gene: 6. Germline CDR1 and CDR2: SGHTA and FQGNSA.